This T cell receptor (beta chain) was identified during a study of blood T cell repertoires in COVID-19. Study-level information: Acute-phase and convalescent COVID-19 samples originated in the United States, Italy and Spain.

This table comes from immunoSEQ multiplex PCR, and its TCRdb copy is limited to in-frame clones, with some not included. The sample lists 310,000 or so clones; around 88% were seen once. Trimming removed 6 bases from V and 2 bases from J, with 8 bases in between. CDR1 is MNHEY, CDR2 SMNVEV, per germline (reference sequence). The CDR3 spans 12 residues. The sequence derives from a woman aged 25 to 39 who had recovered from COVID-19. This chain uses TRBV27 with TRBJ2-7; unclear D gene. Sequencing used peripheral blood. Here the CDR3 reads CASRTHPYEQYF. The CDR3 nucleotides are TGTGCCAGCAGAACACACCCCTACGAGCAGTACTTC.